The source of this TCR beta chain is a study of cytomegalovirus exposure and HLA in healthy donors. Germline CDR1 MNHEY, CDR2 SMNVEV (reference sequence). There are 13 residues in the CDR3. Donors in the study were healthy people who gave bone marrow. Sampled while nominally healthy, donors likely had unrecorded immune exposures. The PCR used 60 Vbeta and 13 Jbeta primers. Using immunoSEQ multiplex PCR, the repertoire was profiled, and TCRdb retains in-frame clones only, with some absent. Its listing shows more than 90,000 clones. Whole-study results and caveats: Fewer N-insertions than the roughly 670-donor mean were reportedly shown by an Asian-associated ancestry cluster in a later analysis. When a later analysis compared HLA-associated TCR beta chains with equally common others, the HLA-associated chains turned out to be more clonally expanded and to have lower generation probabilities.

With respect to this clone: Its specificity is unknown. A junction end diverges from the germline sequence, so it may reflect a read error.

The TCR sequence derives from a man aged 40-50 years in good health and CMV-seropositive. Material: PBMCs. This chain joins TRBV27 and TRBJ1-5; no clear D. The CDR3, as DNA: TGTGCCAGCAGTTTAGGAGGAAATCAGCCCCAGCGCTTT. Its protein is CASSLGGNQPQRF.